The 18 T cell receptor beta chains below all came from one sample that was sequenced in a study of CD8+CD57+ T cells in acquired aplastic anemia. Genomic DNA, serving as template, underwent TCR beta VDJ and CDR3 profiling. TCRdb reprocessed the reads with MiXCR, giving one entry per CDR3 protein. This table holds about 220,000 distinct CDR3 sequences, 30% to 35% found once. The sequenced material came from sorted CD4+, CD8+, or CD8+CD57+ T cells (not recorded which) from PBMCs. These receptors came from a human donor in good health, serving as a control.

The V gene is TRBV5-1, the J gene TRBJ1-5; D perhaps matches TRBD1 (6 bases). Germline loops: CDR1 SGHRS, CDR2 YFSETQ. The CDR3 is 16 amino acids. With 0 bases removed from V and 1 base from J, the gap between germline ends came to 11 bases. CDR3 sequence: CASSLVGAGSNQPQHF. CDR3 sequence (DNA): TGCGCCAGCAGCTTGGTGGGGGCAGGAAGCAATCAGCCCCAGCATTTT.

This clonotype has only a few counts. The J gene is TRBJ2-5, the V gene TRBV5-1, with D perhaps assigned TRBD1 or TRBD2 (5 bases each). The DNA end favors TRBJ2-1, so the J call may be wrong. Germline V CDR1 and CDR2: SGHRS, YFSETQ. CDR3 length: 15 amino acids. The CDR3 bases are TGCGCCAGCAGCTTAGAGGGGATTTTTTACAATGAGCAGTTCTTC. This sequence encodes CASSLEGIFYNEQFF.

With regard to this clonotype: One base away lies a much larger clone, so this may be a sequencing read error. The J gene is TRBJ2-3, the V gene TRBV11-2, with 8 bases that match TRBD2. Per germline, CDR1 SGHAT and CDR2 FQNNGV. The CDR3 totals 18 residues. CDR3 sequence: CASSKNPTSVSPTATQYF. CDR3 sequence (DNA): TGTGCCAGCAGCAAAAACCCGACTAGCGTATCCCCCACAGCTACGCAGTATTTT.

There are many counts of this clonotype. CDR3 DNA sequence: TGTGCCATCGTCGGGGACTTGAACACCGGGGAGCTGTTTTTT. Its protein product is CAIVGDLNTGELFF. The gene calls are TRBV10-3 and TRBJ2-2; D is perhaps TRBD2 (6 bases). CDR1 and CDR2 (germline): ENHRY, SYGVKD. This CDR3 contains 14 residues. V was cut by 8 bases and J by 1 base, with 11 bases left in between.

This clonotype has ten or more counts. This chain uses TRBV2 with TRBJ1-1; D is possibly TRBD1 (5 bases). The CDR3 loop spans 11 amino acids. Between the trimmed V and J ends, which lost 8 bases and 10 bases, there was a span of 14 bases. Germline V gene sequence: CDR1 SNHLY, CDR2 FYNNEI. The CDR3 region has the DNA TGTGCCAGCTCCGTGACAGAGGTAGCTTTCTTT. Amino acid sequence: CASSVTEVAFF.

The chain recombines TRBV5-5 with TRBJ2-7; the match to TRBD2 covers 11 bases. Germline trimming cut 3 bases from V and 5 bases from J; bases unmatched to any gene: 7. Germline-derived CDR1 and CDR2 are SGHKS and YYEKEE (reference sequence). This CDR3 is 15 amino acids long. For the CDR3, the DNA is TGTGCCAGCAGCTCGCTAGCGGGAGGCGAACACGAGCAGTACTTC. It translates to CASSSLAGGEHEQYF.

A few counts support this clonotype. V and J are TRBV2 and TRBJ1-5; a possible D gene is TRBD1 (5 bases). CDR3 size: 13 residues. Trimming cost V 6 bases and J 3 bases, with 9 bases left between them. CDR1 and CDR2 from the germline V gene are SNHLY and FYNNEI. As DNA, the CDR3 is TGTGCCAGCAGCAGGGAGATCAATCAGCCCCAGCATTTT. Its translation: CASSREINQPQHF. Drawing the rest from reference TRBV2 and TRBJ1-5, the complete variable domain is EPEVTQTPSHQVTQMGQEVILRCVPISNHLYFYWYRQILGQKVEFLVSFYNNEISEKSEIFDDQFSVERPDGSNFTLKIRSTKLEDSAMYFCASSREINQPQHFGDGTRLSIL.

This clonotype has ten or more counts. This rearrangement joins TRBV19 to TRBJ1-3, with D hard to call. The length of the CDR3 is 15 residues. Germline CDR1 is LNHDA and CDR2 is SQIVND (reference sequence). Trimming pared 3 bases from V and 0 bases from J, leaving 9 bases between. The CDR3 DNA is TGTGCCAGTAGTATGACAACGAGCTCTGGAAACACCATATATTTT. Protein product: CASSMTTSSGNTIYF.

The CDR3 bases are TGTGCCAGCTCACCACCGTCGGTCCCACTCTATGGCTACACCTTC. Amino acid sequence: CASSPPSVPLYGYTF. The chain employs TRBV18 and TRBJ1-2; D uncertain. The germline CDR1 and CDR2 sequences are KGHSH and LQKENI. V lost 0 bases to trimming and J lost 4 bases, with 12 bases between them. This CDR3 is built from 15 residues.

The CDR3 here is CSARGAEGPLTNQPQHF. DNA for the CDR3: TGCAGTGCTAGGGGGGCGGAAGGCCCCCTAACCAATCAGCCCCAGCATTTT. J is TRBJ1-5 and V is TRBV20-1; D is possibly TRBD1 (6 bases). Germline assignment: CDR1 DFQATT and CDR2 SNEGSKA (reference sequence). CDR3 length: 17 amino acids. Between the trimmed V and J ends, which lost 3 bases and 3 bases, there was a span of 21 bases.

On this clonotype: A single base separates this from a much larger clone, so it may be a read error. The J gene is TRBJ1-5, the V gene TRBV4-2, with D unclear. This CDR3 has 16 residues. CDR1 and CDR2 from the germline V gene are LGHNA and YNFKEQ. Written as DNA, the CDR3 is TGTGCCAGCCGCCAGGCCTGGATGGGAAGGGATCAGCCCCAGCATTTT. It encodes CASRQAWMGRDQPQHF.

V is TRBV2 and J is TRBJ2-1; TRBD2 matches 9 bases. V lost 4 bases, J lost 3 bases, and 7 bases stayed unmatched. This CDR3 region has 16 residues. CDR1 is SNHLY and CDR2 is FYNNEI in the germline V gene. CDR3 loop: CASSGGAGGHYNEQFF. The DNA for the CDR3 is TGTGCCAGCAGTGGAGGAGCGGGAGGCCACTACAATGAGCAGTTCTTC. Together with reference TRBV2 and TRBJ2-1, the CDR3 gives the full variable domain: EPEVTQTPSHQVTQMGQEVILRCVPISNHLYFYWYRQILGQKVEFLVSFYNNEISEKSEIFDDQFSVERPDGSNFTLKIRSTKLEDSAMYFCASSGGAGGHYNEQFFGPGTRLTVL.

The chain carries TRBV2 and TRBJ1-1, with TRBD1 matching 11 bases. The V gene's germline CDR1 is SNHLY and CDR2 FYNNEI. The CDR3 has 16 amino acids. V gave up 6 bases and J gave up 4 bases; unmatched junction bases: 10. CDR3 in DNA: TGTGCCAGCAGGAGAAGGGGACAGGGGGTCGGCACTGAAGCTTTCTTT. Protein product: CASRRRGQGVGTEAFF.

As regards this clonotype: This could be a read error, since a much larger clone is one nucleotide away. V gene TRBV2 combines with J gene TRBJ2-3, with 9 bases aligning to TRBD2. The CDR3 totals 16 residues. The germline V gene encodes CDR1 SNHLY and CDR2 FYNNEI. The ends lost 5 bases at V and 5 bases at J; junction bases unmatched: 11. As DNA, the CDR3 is TGTGCCAGCAGTCGGTCTAGCGGGACACACATAGATACGCAGTATTTT. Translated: CASSRSSGTHIDTQYF.

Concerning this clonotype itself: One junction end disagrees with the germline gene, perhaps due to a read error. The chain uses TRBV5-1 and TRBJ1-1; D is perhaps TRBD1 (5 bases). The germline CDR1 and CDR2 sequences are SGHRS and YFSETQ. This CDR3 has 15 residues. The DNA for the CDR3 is TGCGCCAGCAGCTTGAGGGGAAAAGTGAACTCTGAAGCTTTCTTT. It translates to CASSLRGKVNSEAFF. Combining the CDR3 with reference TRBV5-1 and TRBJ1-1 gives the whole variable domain KAGVTQTPRYLIKTRGQQVTLSCSPISGHRSVSWYQQTPGQGLQFLFEYFSETQRNKGNFPGRFSGRQFSNSRSEMNVSTLELGDSALYLCASSLRGKVNSEAFFGQGTRLTVV.

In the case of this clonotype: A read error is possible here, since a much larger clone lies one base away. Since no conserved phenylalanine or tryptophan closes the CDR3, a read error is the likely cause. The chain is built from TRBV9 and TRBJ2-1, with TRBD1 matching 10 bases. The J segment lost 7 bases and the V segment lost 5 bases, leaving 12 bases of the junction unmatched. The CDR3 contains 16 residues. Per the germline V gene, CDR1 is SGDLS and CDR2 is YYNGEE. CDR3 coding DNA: TGTGCCAGCAGTGGTGGCGTTGGACAGGGGGGGAATGAGCAGTTCCTC. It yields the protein CASSGGVGQGGNEQFL.

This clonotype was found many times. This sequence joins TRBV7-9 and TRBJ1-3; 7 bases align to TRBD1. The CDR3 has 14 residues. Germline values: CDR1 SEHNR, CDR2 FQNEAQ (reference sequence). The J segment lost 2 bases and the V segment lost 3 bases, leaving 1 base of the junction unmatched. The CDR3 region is CASSFGTAGNTIYF. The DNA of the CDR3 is TGTGCCAGCAGCTTCGGGACAGCTGGAAACACCATATATTTT.

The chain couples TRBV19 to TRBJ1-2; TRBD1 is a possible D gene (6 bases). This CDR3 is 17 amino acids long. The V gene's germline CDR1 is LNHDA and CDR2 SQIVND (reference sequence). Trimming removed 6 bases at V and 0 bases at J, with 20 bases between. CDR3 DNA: TGTGCCAGTAGGCCTCTACCCGGGACATCCCCTAACTATGGCTACACCTTC. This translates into CASRPLPGTSPNYGYTF.